These 31 T cell receptor beta chains originate from one sample sequenced in a study of shared clonotypes between healthy human individuals. Here immunoSEQ multiplex PCR was the method, and the copy in TCRdb shows in-frame clones only, minus some. The sample consists of 950,000 to 1,100,000 clones, around three quarters of them appearing once. Input material: memory CD4+ T cells from PBMCs. Subset reported: CD45RA-negative fraction. The source of these receptors is a man younger than 35 in good health. Some clones in this sample may be carry-over from other donors' samples.

As concerns this clone: A much larger clone lies a single base off, so this may be a read error. The gene calls are TRBV7-9 and TRBJ2-2; either TRBD1 or TRBD2 may fit D (5 bases each). This CDR3 is 14 amino acids long. Between the trimmed V and J ends, which lost 5 bases and 6 bases, there was a span of 13 bases. Germline V gene data show CDR1 as SEHNR and CDR2 as FQNEAQ (reference sequence). The CDR3: CASSIRDLAGELFF. CDR3 nucleotides: TGTGCCAGCAGCATCCGGGACCTAGCCGGGGAGCTGTTTTTT.

Note on this clone: One end of the junction does not line up with germline, which may come from a read error. Other nucleotide sequences in the sample specify the same CDR3. V usage is TRBV28 and J usage is TRBJ1-2; TRBD1 aligns across 10 bases. The germline gives CDR1 MDHEN, CDR2 SYDVKM. This CDR3 has 14 residues. CDR3 sequence reads: CASSSTGTGDGYTF. CDR3 nucleotides: TGCGCCAGCAGTTCAACCGGGACAGGGGACGGCTACACCTTC.

This clone came up once. A read error is the likely source, as a far larger clone sits one nucleotide away. The chain has TRBV7-2 and TRBJ2-3, with D hard to call. Germline lookup yields CDR1 SGHTA and CDR2 FQGNSA. V was cut by 3 bases and J by 0 bases, with 1 base left in between. The CDR3 is 12 residues long. The CDR3 loop is CASSFSTDTQYF. CDR3 sequence (DNA): TGTGCCAGCAGCTTTAGCACAGATACGCAGTATTTT.

The chain links TRBV4-3 to TRBJ2-7; D not certain. Per the germline V gene, CDR1 is LGHNA and CDR2 is YSLEER. The CDR3 length is 13 residues. With 1 base removed from V and 5 bases from J, the gap between germline ends came to 9 bases. The CDR3 DNA reads TGCGCCAGCAGCCAAGGAATGGGCAACGAGCAGTACTTC. Its translation: CASSQGMGNEQYF.

This sequence joins TRBV5-1 and TRBJ2-7; perhaps TRBD1 as D (6 bases). Looked up from germline, CDR1 is SGHRS and CDR2 is YFSETQ. This CDR3 is 14 amino acids long. V lost 2 bases and J lost 7, with 16 bases in between. For the CDR3, the DNA is TGCGCCAGCAGCTTCAATATCTTAACAGGGGAGCAGTACTTC. Amino acid sequence: CASSFNILTGEQYF.

The chain employs TRBV5-1 and TRBJ2-5; D remains unclear. CDR3 size: 16 residues. Germline CDR1 and CDR2: SGHRS and YFSETQ. The V and J ends lost 0 bases and 2 bases respectively, with 14 bases between them. The CDR3 nucleotides are TGCGCCAGCAGCTTGGATTACACCCCGGGTCAAGAGACCCAGTACTTC. Its protein is CASSLDYTPGQETQYF.

This clone occurred a few times. Other nucleotide sequences from this sample produce the same CDR3. J is TRBJ1-3 and V is TRBV9; D not certain. Trimming shortened V by 1 base and J by 0 bases, and 5 bases separated the two germline ends. CDR3 size: 14 residues. In germline, CDR1 is SGDLS, CDR2 YYNGEE. The CDR3 region is CASSVLPSGNTIYF. The CDR3 DNA sequence: TGTGCCAGCAGCGTACTCCCCTCTGGAAACACCATATATTTT.

V is TRBV9 and J is TRBJ2-3; D ambiguous. Trimming took off 0 bases at V and 6 bases at J, with 11 bases between the two ends. The CDR3 consists of 14 residues. Per germline, CDR1 SGDLS and CDR2 YYNGEE. The CDR3 protein is CASSVDEPRDTQYF. DNA of the CDR3: TGTGCCAGCAGCGTAGACGAGCCCCGGGATACGCAGTATTTT.

This clone appeared a single time. For the CDR3, the DNA is TGTGCCAGCTCACGGAAACTGGGACAGAATAATGAAAAACTGTTTTTT. It yields the protein CASSRKLGQNNEKLFF. J is TRBJ1-4 and V is TRBV18; 7 bases line up with TRBD1. The V segment lost 4 bases and the J segment 4 bases; nucleotides outside the gene matches: 9. Germline-derived CDR1 and CDR2 are KGHSH and LQKENI. This CDR3 has 16 amino acids.

The chain links TRBV19 to TRBJ1-2, with a tentative D call TRBD1 (5 bases). V lost 3 bases and J lost 7, with 12 bases in between. CDR3 size: 13 residues. From germline, CDR1 is LNHDA and CDR2 SQIVND (reference sequence). The CDR3 DNA sequence: TGTGCCAGTAGTATCGGTGCGGGGACTGGCTACACCTTC. Residues: CASSIGAGTGYTF.

This clone has at least ten counts. This sequence joins TRBV10-3 and TRBJ2-3; no reliable D call. The CDR3 loop spans 14 amino acids. CDR1 ENHRY and CDR2 SYGVKD come from the germline V gene. V dropped 6 bases and J dropped 1 base, with 11 bases sitting between them. The DNA of the CDR3 is TGTGCCATCAGCGACTCCCGCCGCACAGATACGCAGTATTTT. This translates into CAISDSRRTDTQYF.

The V gene is TRBV10-3, the J gene TRBJ2-1; 10 bases match TRBD2. This CDR3 contains 13 residues. The germline gives CDR1 ENHRY, CDR2 SYGVKD. V trimming: 8 bases; J trimming: 9 bases; junction bases outside the gene matches: 7. CDR3: CAISLAGKGEQFF. In nucleotides, the CDR3 is TGTGCCATCTCACTAGCGGGGAAGGGTGAGCAGTTCTTC.

This rearrangement joins TRBV11-2 to TRBJ2-3, with 13 bases lining up with TRBD2. The CDR3 runs 18 residues. The trim removed 3 bases at V and 3 bases at J, leaving 9 bases unmatched. Germline V gene sequence: CDR1 SGHAT, CDR2 FQNNGV. The CDR3 nucleotides read TGTGCCAGCAGCTTTGGGGGACTAGCGGGATTGATGACAGATACGCAGTATTTT. Translation: CASSFGGLAGLMTDTQYF. The full variable domain, in which reference TRBV11-2 and TRBJ2-3 provide the parts outside the CDR3, is EAGVAQSPRYKIIEKRQSVAFWCNPISGHATLYWYQQILGQGPKLLIQFQNNGVVDDSQLPKDRFSAERLKGVDSTLKIQPAKLEDSAVYLCASSFGGLAGLMTDTQYFGPGTRLTVL.

In regard to this clone: This sequence is one base from a far larger clone and is likely a read error. Other DNA sequences in the same sample also yield this CDR3. The chain has TRBV25-1 and TRBJ2-2; 7 nucleotides match TRBD1. The CDR3 consists of 14 residues. Germline values: CDR1 MGHDK, CDR2 SYGVNS. The V segment lost 6 bases and the J segment 8 bases; nucleotides outside the gene matches: 9. CDR3 protein: CASSLLGGLGELFF. In DNA form, the CDR3 reads TGTGCCAGCAGCCTGCTAGGGGGCTTGGGGGAGCTGTTTTTT. The complete variable domain, with remaining parts taken from reference TRBV25-1 and TRBJ2-2, reads EADIYQTPRYLVIGTGKKITLECSQTMGHDKMYWYQQDPGMELHLIHYSYGVNSTEKGDLSSESTVSRIRTEHFPLTLESARPSHTSQYLCASSLLGGLGELFFGEGSRLTVL.

This clone was detected once. V gene TRBV14 combines with J gene TRBJ2-5; D is unresolved. The CDR3 length is 15 residues. CDR1 SGHDN and CDR2 FVKESK come from the germline V gene. The V gene lost 0 bases and the J gene lost 1 base, with 9 bases spanning the gap. Here the CDR3 DNA reads TGTGCCAGCAGCCAAGATTGGGGATTCCAAGAGACCCAGTACTTC. This codes for CASSQDWGFQETQYF.

J is TRBJ2-7 and V is TRBV27; TRBD1 aligns across 8 bases. V was pared by 5 bases and J by 3 bases, with 9 bases of the junction left unmatched. Germline CDR1 is MNHEY and CDR2 is SMNVEV (reference sequence). The CDR3 is 15 amino acids. The CDR3: CASSQRTGLIYEQYF. CDR3 DNA sequence: TGTGCCAGCAGTCAAAGGACAGGGTTGATCTACGAGCAGTACTTC.

This chain joins TRBV28 and TRBJ2-1, with D perhaps TRBD1 (6 bases). V lost 4 bases and J lost 11, with 15 bases in between. In germline, CDR1 is MDHEN, CDR2 SYDVKM. The CDR3 has 13 amino acids. In DNA form, the CDR3 reads TGTGCCAGCAGTTCGGACAGTTTCTCTAAGCAGTTCTTC. Its protein product is CASSSDSFSKQFF. Complete variable domain (other parts from reference TRBV28 and TRBJ2-1): DVKVTQSSRYLVKRTGEKVFLECVQDMDHENMFWYRQDPGLGLRLIYFSYDVKMKEKGDIPEGYSVSREKKERFSLILESASTNQTSMYLCASSSDSFSKQFFGPGTRLTVL.

V is TRBV28 and J is TRBJ1-4, with D possibly TRBD1 on 6 matching bases. The ends were cut back, 4 bases at V and 8 bases at J, with 14 bases in the middle. Germline V CDR1 and CDR2: MDHEN, SYDVKM. The CDR3 covers 14 residues. The CDR3 loop reads CASSSAGAGEKLFF. CDR3 DNA: TGTGCCAGCAGTTCGGCAGGGGCGGGAGAAAAACTGTTTTTT.

A note on this clone: This CDR3 is also generated by other DNA sequences in the sample. CDR3 amino acids: CASSSQGTGNTEAFF. The DNA of the CDR3 is TGCGCCAGCAGCTCACAGGGAACCGGGAACACTGAAGCTTTCTTT. V gene TRBV5-1 combines with J gene TRBJ1-1; maybe TRBD1 (6 bases). Trimming cost V 3 bases and J 1 base, with 13 bases left between them. The CDR3 runs to 15 residues. Germline CDR1 and CDR2: SGHRS and YFSETQ.

This chain links TRBV5-6 with TRBJ2-5, with a weak D call TRBD1 (5 bases). The CDR3 has 13 residues. V dropped 2 bases and J dropped 5 bases, with 10 bases sitting between them. Germline loops: CDR1 SGHDT, CDR2 YYEEEE. The CDR3, as DNA: TGTGCCAGCAGCTTCGGACAATGGGAGACCCAGTACTTC. Its protein is CASSFGQWETQYF. Variable domain in full (rest from reference TRBV5-6 and TRBJ2-5): DAGVTQSPTHLIKTRGQQVTLRCSPKSGHDTVSWYQQALGQGPQFIFQYYEEEERQRGNFPDRFSGHQFPNYSSELNVNALLLGDSALYLCASSFGQWETQYFGPGTRLLVL.

This chain joins TRBV4-3 and TRBJ1-3; D ambiguous. This CDR3 is 16 amino acids long. Trimming took off 0 bases at V and 4 bases at J, with 13 bases between the two ends. The germline V gene encodes CDR1 LGHNA and CDR2 YSLEER. The CDR3 DNA sequence: TGCGCCAGCAGCCAAGATCTCCCCGGGGTCGGAAACACCATATATTTT. Protein: CASSQDLPGVGNTIYF.

This clone was found once. This rearrangement joins TRBV4-2 to TRBJ2-3; TRBD1 matches 9 bases. The V gene end was trimmed by 0 bases and the J gene end by 2 bases; junction bases not matched to a gene: 6. This CDR3 region has 17 residues. Looked up from germline, CDR1 is LGHNA and CDR2 is YNFKEQ. DNA for the CDR3: TGTGCCAGCAGCCAAGATTGGGGACAGGGAATCACAGATACGCAGTATTTT. It yields the protein CASSQDWGQGITDTQYF.

CDR3 sequence reads: CAPGQYFTGELFF. For the CDR3, the DNA is TGCGCCCCTGGGCAGTATTTTACCGGGGAGCTGTTTTTT. The chain carries TRBV10-1 and TRBJ2-2; no clear D gene. Germline values: CDR1 WNHNN, CDR2 SYGVQD (reference sequence). The V end lost 11 bases, the J end lost 5 bases, and 15 bases lay between the germline ends. CDR3 length: 13 residues.

This clone has only one observation. This chain links TRBV28 with TRBJ1-5; perhaps TRBD1 as D (6 bases). The CDR3 totals 15 residues. Germline CDR1 reads MDHEN; CDR2 reads SYDVKM. The germline V and J ends were trimmed by 5 bases and 2 bases, with 13 bases remaining between them. The CDR3 DNA sequence: TGTGCCAGCAGTCCACAGGGTGTGGGCAATCAGCCCCAGCATTTT. The encoded protein is CASSPQGVGNQPQHF. The variable domain in full, with the rest retrieved from reference TRBV28 and TRBJ1-5, is DVKVTQSSRYLVKRTGEKVFLECVQDMDHENMFWYRQDPGLGLRLIYFSYDVKMKEKGDIPEGYSVSREKKERFSLILESASTNQTSMYLCASSPQGVGNQPQHFGDGTRLSIL.

The V call is TRBV7-2, the J call TRBJ1-5; D remains unclear. V was clipped by 3 bases and J by 11 bases, with 11 bases between them. Germline CDR1 SGHTA, CDR2 FQGNSA. The CDR3 covers 12 residues. CDR3 in DNA: TGTGCCAGCAGCTTTAATGGGAGAGCCCAGCATTTT. Translation: CASSFNGRAQHF.

J is TRBJ1-2 and V is TRBV4-3; D is uncertain. Germline V gene data show CDR1 as LGHNA and CDR2 as YSLEER. The CDR3 spans 15 residues. V was cut by 0 bases and J by 4 bases, with 12 bases left in between. CDR3: CASSQERVSIYGYTF. The CDR3 DNA follows: TGCGCCAGCAGCCAAGAGCGCGTCAGCATCTATGGCTACACCTTC.

The V call is TRBV2, the J call TRBJ1-5; D perhaps matches TRBD1 (6 bases). V dropped 3 bases and J dropped 11 bases, with 20 bases sitting between them. This CDR3 has 15 residues. Germline CDR1 reads SNHLY; CDR2 reads FYNNEI. CDR3 DNA: TGTGCCAGCAGTGAGAGGTTTCGGGGGGGCGAGGCCCAGCATTTT. Residues: CASSERFRGGEAQHF.

This clone was detected only once. The chain couples TRBV27 to TRBJ1-1, with a possible D match to TRBD1 (5 bases). V lost 4 bases to trimming and J lost 3 bases, with 9 bases between them. Germline CDR1 and CDR2: MNHEY and SMNVEV (reference sequence). This CDR3 is 13 amino acids long. CDR3 residues: CASSSGVYTEAFF. The CDR3 DNA is TGTGCCAGCAGTTCGGGGGTGTACACTGAAGCTTTCTTT.

The rearrangement links TRBV4-2 to TRBJ2-7, with 8 bases aligning to TRBD2. Germline CDR1 is LGHNA and CDR2 is YNFKEQ. Trimming took 4 bases from V and 4 from J; bases not matched to a gene: 9. The CDR3 has 15 residues. The chain's CDR3 is CASSPGAGAEYEQYF. CDR3 in DNA: TGTGCCAGCAGCCCTGGAGCGGGAGCAGAGTACGAGCAGTACTTC.

This clone was counted a single time. The V and J genes are TRBV5-1 and TRBJ2-7; 8 nucleotides match TRBD2. This CDR3 has 15 residues. The J segment lost 4 bases and the V segment lost 4 bases, leaving 10 bases of the junction unmatched. From germline, CDR1 is SGHRS and CDR2 YFSETQ. The CDR3 reads CASSPRTSFSYEQYF. CDR3 coding DNA: TGCGCCAGCAGCCCAAGGACTAGCTTTTCGTACGAGCAGTACTTC.

The chain joins TRBV27 to TRBJ2-1, with D tentatively TRBD1 or TRBD2 (7 bases each). This CDR3 has 17 residues. V lost 1 base, J lost 9 bases, and 22 bases lay in between. CDR1 and CDR2 from the germline V gene are MNHEY and SMNVEV (reference sequence). The CDR3 coding sequence is TGTGCCAGCAGTTTATTGAGGACAGGTAGGGGGGGCATTGAGCAGTTCTTC. It is translated as CASSLLRTGRGGIEQFF.